These 4 T cell receptor beta chains were all obtained from the same sample, sequenced in a study of CD8+ T cells in alopecia areata. The time point was: mouse skin at time of skin grafting. As the sequencing template, cDNA was produced by extracting RNA and reverse transcribing it. Generated by immunoSEQ multiplex PCR, the TCRdb table keeps only in-frame clones and is missing some. The specimen gives some 1,100 clones without singletons; the ten biggest hold 7.5% to 9%. The sequenced sample was skin, obtained at week 0. The receptors originated from a C3H/HeJ mouse with alopecia areata. For this strain, the MHC haplotype corresponds to H2-k.

This clone has at least ten counts. The gene names given are mouse names. The read falls 4 residues short of the CDR3 end, and the missing part is taken from the germline J gene. The V and J genes are TRBV4 and TRBJ2-1; 14 bases line up with TRBD2. This CDR3 comprises 18 residues. The V and J ends lost 5 bases and 3 bases, in that order; junction bases with no gene match: 9. Germline V gene sequence: CDR1 LGHDT, CDR2 YNNKQL (reference sequence). The CDR3 bases that were read are TGTGCCAGCAGCCCCCGGGACTGGGGGGGCGCTCCCTATGCT. Its translation is CASSPRDWGGAPYA. The full CDR3 sequence reads CASSPRDWGGAPYAEQFF.

Many counts were recorded for this clone. All gene names here are mouse names. The CDR3 DNA, read in part, is TGTGCCAGCAGCCAAGGGGGACAGGGGACCGGG. Its protein is CASSQGGQGTG. The CDR3 reads in full as CASSQGGQGTGQLYF. The chain couples TRBV2 to TRBJ2-2, with TRBD1 matching 10 bases. The read ends 4 residues early relative to the CDR3; the germline J gene fills the gap. Germline V gives CDR1 LGHNA, CDR2 YSYQKL. Unmatched junction bases numbered 1, after V lost 1 base and J lost 5 bases. CDR3 length: 15 amino acids.

Judged by abundance, this clone is medium-sized. Gene names are the mouse ones. CDR3 region: CASSILGGQDTQYF. The covered CDR3 bases are TGTGCCAGCAGTATACTGGGGGGCCAAGAC. The V and J genes are TRBV19 and TRBJ2-5, with 8 bases lining up with TRBD2. Read data end 4 residues before the CDR3 end; the end is taken from the germline J gene. The CDR3 has 14 amino acids. Germline V gives CDR1 FNHDT, CDR2 SITEND (reference sequence). The V gene end was trimmed by 1 base and the J gene end by 2 bases; junction bases not matched to a gene: 0. The whole variable domain, remainder taken from reference TRBV19 and TRBJ2-5, is GGIITQTPKFLIGQEGQKLTLKCQQNFNHDTMYWYRQDSGKGLRLIYYSITENDLQKGDLSEGYDASREKKSSFSLTVTSAQKNEMAVFLCASSILGGQDTQYFGPGTRLLVL.

This clone rates as medium-sized. Mouse germline and gene names are used. The read terminates 4 residues before the CDR3 end, so the remaining end is supplied by the germline J gene. V and J are TRBV19 and TRBJ2-7; 7 bases match TRBD2. The CDR3 covers 13 residues. CDR1 FNHDT and CDR2 SITEND come from the germline V gene (reference sequence). The V gene end was trimmed by 2 bases and the J gene end by 3 bases; junction bases not matched to a gene: 2. The CDR3 is CASSILGVYEQYF. Partial CDR3 DNA: TGTGCCAGCAGTATCCTGGGGGTCTAT.